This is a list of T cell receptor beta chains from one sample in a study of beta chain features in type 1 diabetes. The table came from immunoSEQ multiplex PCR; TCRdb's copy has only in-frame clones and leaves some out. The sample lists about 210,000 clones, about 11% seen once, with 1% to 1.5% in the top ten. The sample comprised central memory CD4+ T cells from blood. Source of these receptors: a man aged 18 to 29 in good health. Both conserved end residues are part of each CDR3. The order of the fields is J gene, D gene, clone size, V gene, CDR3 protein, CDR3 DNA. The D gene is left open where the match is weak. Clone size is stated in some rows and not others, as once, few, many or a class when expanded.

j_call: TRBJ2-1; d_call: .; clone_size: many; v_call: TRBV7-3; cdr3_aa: CASSDDSSSYNEQFF; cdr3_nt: TGTGCCAGCAGCGATGACTCCAGCTCCTACAATGAGCAGTTCTTC
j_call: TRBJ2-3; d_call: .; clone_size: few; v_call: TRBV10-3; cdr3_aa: CAISEGGDTQYF; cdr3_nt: TGTGCCATCAGTGAGGGGGGAGATACGCAGTATTTT
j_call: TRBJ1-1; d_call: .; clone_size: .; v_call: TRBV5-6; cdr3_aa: CASSLLEWNTEAFF; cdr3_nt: TGTGCCAGCAGCTTATTAGAGTGGAACACTGAAGCTTTCTTT
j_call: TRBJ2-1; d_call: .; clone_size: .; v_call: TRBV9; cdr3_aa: CASSVDPGGRINEQFF; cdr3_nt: TGTGCCAGCAGCGTAGACCCAGGAGGGCGAATCAATGAGCAGTTCTTC
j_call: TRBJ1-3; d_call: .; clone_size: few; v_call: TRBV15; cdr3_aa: CATSRDSSGNTIYF; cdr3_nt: TGTGCCACCAGCAGAGACAGCTCGGGGAACACCATATATTTT
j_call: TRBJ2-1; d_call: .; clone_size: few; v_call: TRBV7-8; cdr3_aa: CASSSRGFSGEQFF; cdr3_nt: TGTGCCAGCAGCTCCCGGGGATTCAGTGGTGAGCAGTTCTTC
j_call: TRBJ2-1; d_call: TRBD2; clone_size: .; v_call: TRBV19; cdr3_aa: CASSPSGRAGYGEQFF; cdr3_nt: TGTGCCAGTAGTCCTAGCGGGAGGGCCGGGTATGGAGAGCAGTTCTTC
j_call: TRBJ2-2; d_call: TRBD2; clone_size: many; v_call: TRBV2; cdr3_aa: CASSGLAGHTGELFF; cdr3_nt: TGTGCCAGCAGTGGCCTAGCGGGACACACCGGGGAGCTGTTTTTT
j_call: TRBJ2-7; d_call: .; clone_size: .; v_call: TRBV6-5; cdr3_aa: CASKRGDTSYEQYF; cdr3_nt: TGTGCCAGCAAAAGGGGGGACACCTCCTACGAGCAGTACTTC
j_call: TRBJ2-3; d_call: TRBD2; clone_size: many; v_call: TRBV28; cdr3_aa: CASSLSGRATDTQYF; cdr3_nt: TGTGCCAGCAGTTTAAGCGGGAGGGCCACAGATACGCAGTATTTT
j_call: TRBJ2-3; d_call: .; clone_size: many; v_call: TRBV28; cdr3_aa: CASSSLRVLTDTQYF; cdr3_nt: TGTGCCAGCAGCTCCCTCCGAGTCCTCACAGATACGCAGTATTTT
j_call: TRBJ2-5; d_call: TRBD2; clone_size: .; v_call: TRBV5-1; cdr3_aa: CASRTTGTSRGETQYF; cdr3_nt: TGCGCCAGCAGGACAACCGGGACTAGCAGAGGAGAGACCCAGTACTTC
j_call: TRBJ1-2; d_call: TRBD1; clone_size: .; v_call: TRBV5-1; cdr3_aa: CASSVGTGLVGYGYTF; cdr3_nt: TGCGCCAGCAGCGTCGGGACAGGCCTTGTGGGCTATGGCTACACCTTC
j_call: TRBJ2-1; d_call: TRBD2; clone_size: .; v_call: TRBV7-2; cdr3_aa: CASTQGAGAYNEQFF; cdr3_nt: TGTGCCAGCACCCAAGGGGCGGGAGCCTACAATGAGCAGTTCTTC
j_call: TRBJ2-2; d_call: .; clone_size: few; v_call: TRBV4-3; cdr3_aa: CASSQDLYGSANTGELFF; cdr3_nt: TGCGCCAGCAGCCAAGATTTGTACGGGAGTGCGAACACCGGGGAGCTGTTTTTT
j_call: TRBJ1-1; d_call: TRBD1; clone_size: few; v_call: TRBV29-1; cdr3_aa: CSGDRQGTEAFF; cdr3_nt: TGCAGCGGGGACAGGCAGGGCACTGAAGCTTTCTTT
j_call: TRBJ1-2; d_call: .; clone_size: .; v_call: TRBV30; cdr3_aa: CAWVYRVGGYTF; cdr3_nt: TGTGCCTGGGTTTACAGGGTCGGCGGCTACACCTTC
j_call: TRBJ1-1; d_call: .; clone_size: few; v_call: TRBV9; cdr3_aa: CASSPPDGVETEAFF; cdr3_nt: TGTGCCAGCAGCCCGCCGGATGGGGTAGAGACTGAAGCTTTCTTT
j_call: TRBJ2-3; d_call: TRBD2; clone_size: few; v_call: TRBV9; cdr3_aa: CASSVVSSGISDTQYF; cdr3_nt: TGTGCCAGCAGCGTAGTTTCTAGCGGGATCTCAGATACGCAGTATTTT